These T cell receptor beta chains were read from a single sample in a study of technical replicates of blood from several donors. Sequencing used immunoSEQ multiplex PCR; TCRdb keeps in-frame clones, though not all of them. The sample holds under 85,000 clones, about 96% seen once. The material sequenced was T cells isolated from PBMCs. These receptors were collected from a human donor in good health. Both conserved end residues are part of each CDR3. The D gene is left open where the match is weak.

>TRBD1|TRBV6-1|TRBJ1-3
TGTGCCAGCAGTGAAATGGGGACAGGGAGCTTCAACACCATATATTTT
CASSEMGTGSFNTIYF
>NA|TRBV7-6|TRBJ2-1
TGTGCCAGCAGCTTAGCCTACTCCCCCTACAATGAGCAGTTCTTC
CASSLAYSPYNEQFF
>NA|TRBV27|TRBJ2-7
TGTGCCAGCAGTTCCCCCGCAGGGGCTCCCTCCTACGAGCAGTACTTC
CASSSPAGAPSYEQYF
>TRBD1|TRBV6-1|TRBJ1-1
TGTGCCAACACCTTAGACAGGGGATTGACTGAAGCTTTCTTT
CANTLDRGLTEAFF
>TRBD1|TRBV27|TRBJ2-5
TGTGCCAGCAGTTCTGTGGACAGGGAAGAGACCCAGTACTTC
CASSSVDREETQYF
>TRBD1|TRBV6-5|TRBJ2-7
TGTGCCAGCAGTTATGGACAGGGGGGGTACGAGCAGTACTTC
CASSYGQGGYEQYF
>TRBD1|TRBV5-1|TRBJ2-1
TGCGCCAGCAGCTTCCGGGACAGGGGGCGAGATGAGCAGTTCTTC
CASSFRDRGRDEQFF
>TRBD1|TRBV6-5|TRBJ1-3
TGTGCCAGCAGTTACGGGCGACAGGGCCCCAACACCATATATTTT
CASSYGRQGPNTIYF
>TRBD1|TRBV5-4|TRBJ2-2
TGTGCCAGCAGCTTCCAAACGGGACAGGGTCGGACCGGGGAGCTGTTTTTT
CASSFQTGQGRTGELFF
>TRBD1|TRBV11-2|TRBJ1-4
TGTGCCAGCAGCTTAATGGAGGGACAGGGAAGGGAAAAACTGTTTTTT
CASSLMEGQGREKLFF